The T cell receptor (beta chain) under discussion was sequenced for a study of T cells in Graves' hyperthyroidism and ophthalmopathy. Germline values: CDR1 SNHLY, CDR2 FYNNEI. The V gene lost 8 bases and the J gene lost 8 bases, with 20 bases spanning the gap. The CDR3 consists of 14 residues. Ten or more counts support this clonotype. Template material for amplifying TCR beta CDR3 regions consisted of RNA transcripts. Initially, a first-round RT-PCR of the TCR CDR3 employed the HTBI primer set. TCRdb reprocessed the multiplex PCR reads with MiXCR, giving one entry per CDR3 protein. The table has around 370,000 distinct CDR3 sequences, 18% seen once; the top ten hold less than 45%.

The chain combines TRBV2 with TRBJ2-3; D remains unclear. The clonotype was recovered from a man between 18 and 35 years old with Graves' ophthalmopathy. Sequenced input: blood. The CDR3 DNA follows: TGTGCCAGCCATTTTACCTCCGGACCGCCTACGCAGTATTTT. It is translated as CASHFTSGPPTQYF.